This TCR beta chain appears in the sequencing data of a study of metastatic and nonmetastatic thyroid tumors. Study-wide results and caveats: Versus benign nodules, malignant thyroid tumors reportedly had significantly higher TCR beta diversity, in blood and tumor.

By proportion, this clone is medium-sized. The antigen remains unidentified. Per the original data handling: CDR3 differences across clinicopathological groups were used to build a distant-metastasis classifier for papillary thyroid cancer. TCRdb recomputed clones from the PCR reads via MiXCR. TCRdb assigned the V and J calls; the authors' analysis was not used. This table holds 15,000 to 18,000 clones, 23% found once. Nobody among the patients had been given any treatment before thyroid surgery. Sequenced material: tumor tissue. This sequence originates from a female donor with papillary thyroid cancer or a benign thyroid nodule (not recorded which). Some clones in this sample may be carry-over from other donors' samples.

CDR3 in amino acids: CASKGQGMNTEAFF. CDR3 DNA: TGTGCCAGTAAAGGACAGGGGATGAACACTGAAGCTTTCTTT. The rearrangement joins TRBV6-1 to TRBJ1-1; TRBD1 aligns across 9 bases. Looked up from germline, CDR1 is MNHNS and CDR2 is SASEGT. This CDR3 is built from 14 residues. With 9 bases clipped from V and 0 bases from J, the junction kept 5 bases outside the gene matches.